This passage covers 10 T cell receptor beta chains from one sample sequenced in a study of T cell clonotyping in hematopoietic cell transplantation. Using immunoSEQ multiplex PCR, the repertoire was profiled, and TCRdb retains in-frame clones only, with some absent. The repertoire holds 6,500 to 7,000 clones, with nearly 99% as singletons. Sequencing was performed on PBMCs, taken 30 days after allogeneic stem cell transplant. These TCRs come from a male patient aged 55 to 69 who had an allogeneic stem cell transplant from a related donor, so the T cells may come from the graft donor. Some clones in this sample may be carry-over from other donors' samples.

The chain uses TRBV5-6 and TRBJ1-2; 10 nucleotides agree with TRBD1. J gave up 4 bases and V 4 bases, and 7 bases lay outside the gene matches. The CDR3 loop spans 15 amino acids. Germline V gene lookup returns CDR1 SGHDT and CDR2 YYEEEE. The CDR3 coding sequence is TGTGCCAGCAGCATCCGGGACAGGGGTTCCTATGGCTACACCTTC. Its translation is CASSIRDRGSYGYTF.

This clone appeared once. This sequence joins TRBV6-5 and TRBJ2-7, with TRBD1 matching over 7 bases. The CDR3 length is 13 residues. V lost 8 bases, J lost 2 bases, and 6 bases stayed unmatched. CDR1 and CDR2 from the germline V gene are MNHEY and SVGAGI. The CDR3 loop reads CASGWDRTYEQYF. Written as DNA, the CDR3 is TGTGCCAGCGGGTGGGACAGAACCTACGAGCAGTACTTC.

This clone is a singleton in its sample. The rearrangement joins TRBV5-1 to TRBJ1-3; D remains unclear. This CDR3 spans 16 amino acids. Germline V gene sequence: CDR1 SGHRS, CDR2 YFSETQ. Trimming removed 4 bases at V and 0 bases at J, with 14 bases between. CDR3 DNA: TGCGCCAGCAGCCCGGGGTCGTCGAGCTCTGGAAACACCATATATTTT. Translating gives CASSPGSSSSGNTIYF.

V is TRBV30 and J is TRBJ1-1; no clear D gene. V lost 1 base to trimming and J lost 1 base, with 4 bases between them. The CDR3 loop spans 12 amino acids. Per germline, CDR1 GTSNPN and CDR2 SVGIG (reference sequence). Here the CDR3 reads CAWSAPNTEAFF. CDR3 nucleotide sequence: TGTGCCTGGAGTGCCCCGAACACTGAAGCTTTCTTT.

The chain links TRBV28 to TRBJ2-7, with 9 bases identical to TRBD1. Germline V gene data show CDR1 as MDHEN and CDR2 as SYDVKM. V gave up 2 bases and J gave up 2 bases; unmatched junction bases: 4. The CDR3 has 15 residues. CDR3 coding DNA: TGTGCCAGCAGTTTAGGACAGGGGCCTCCCTACGAGCAGTACTTC. It translates to CASSLGQGPPYEQYF.

CDR3 coding DNA: TGTGCCAGCAGTGGAGACAGGGTTTTAGGCTACACCTTC. The encoded protein is CASSGDRVLGYTF. V gene TRBV25-1 combines with J gene TRBJ1-2; 7 nucleotides match TRBD1. The CDR3 is 13 residues long. After removal of 4 bases from V and 8 bases from J, the junction contained 7 bases not matched to a gene. The germline gives CDR1 MGHDK, CDR2 SYGVNS.

In DNA form, the CDR3 reads TGTGCCAGCAGCTTAAGTCCGGACAAGCTAAACATTCAGTACTTC. Protein: CASSLSPDKLNIQYF. The J gene is TRBJ2-4, the V gene TRBV11-2; the D gene is possibly TRBD1 (5 bases). Per germline, CDR1 SGHAT and CDR2 FQNNGV. Trimming cost V 2 bases and J 6 bases, with 14 bases left between them. CDR3 size: 15 residues. The whole variable domain, filled in from reference TRBV11-2 and TRBJ2-4, reads EAGVAQSPRYKIIEKRQSVAFWCNPISGHATLYWYQQILGQGPKLLIQFQNNGVVDDSQLPKDRFSAERLKGVDSTLKIQPAKLEDSAVYLCASSLSPDKLNIQYFGAGTRLSVL.

The rearrangement joins TRBV19 to TRBJ1-5; D call uncertain. The CDR3 loop spans 12 amino acids. The V end was cut by 5 bases, the J end by 5 bases, with 7 bases between. CDR1 LNHDA and CDR2 SQIVND come from the germline V gene (reference sequence). CDR3 amino acids: CASSLLYQPQHF. CDR3 coding DNA: TGTGCCAGTAGTCTTCTCTATCAGCCCCAGCATTTT. Full variable domain (rest looked up from reference TRBV19 and TRBJ1-5): DGGITQSPKYLFRKEGQNVTLSCEQNLNHDAMYWYRQDPGQGLRLIYYSQIVNDFQKGDIAEGYSVSREKKESFPLTVTSAQKNPTAFYLCASSLLYQPQHFGDGTRLSIL.

This clone was counted a single time. The rearrangement uses TRBV7-8 and TRBJ2-7; no reliable D call. Trimming took 5 bases from V and 0 from J, leaving 14 bases between them. Germline V gene lookup returns CDR1 SGHVS and CDR2 FQNEAQ. The CDR3 covers 15 residues. The CDR3 here is CASSREAASSYEQYF. CDR3 DNA: TGTGCCAGCAGCCGAGAGGCCGCCAGCTCCTACGAGCAGTACTTC.

This chain connects TRBV11-2 to TRBJ1-1; weak D call: TRBD1 (5 bases). Trimming took off 5 bases at V and 2 bases at J, with 18 bases between the two ends. CDR3 length: 16 residues. CDR1 SGHAT and CDR2 FQNNGV come from the germline V gene. The CDR3 bases are TGTGCCAGCAGCGAGATGGGGGGGTACCTAAACACTGAAGCTTTCTTT. As protein: CASSEMGGYLNTEAFF.